Below, 29 T cell receptor beta chains from the same sample are listed, as sequenced in a study of blood T cells in healthy people across ages. Next came a second PCR, run for about 6 to 11 cycles, which used a sample-barcoded 5' primer along with a J-beta primer mix. TCRdb ran MiXCR on the 5' RACE reads and lists one entry per CDR3 protein. The sample records more than 1.4 million distinct CDR3 sequences, around 39% being singletons. The sequencing sample was made of blood. The receptors come from a woman aged 18-29 years in good health.

This clonotype came up a few times. The rearrangement links TRBV30 to TRBJ2-5; D is ambiguous. The CDR3 extends over 13 amino acids. Germline V gene sequence: CDR1 GTSNPN, CDR2 SVGIG (reference sequence). Trimming left V 3 bases short and J 2 bases short, with 10 bases between. For the CDR3, the DNA is TGTGCCTGGAGCGCGATGTTGCAAGAGACCCAGTACTTC. Translating it yields CAWSAMLQETQYF.

The chain is built from TRBV9 and TRBJ2-5; 7 bases agree with TRBD2. The germline gives CDR1 SGDLS, CDR2 YYNGEE. This CDR3 is 15 amino acids long. The V gene end was trimmed by 3 bases and the J gene end by 4 bases; junction bases not matched to a gene: 9. The CDR3 coding sequence is TGTGCCAGCAGCGCTCGGACTAGTAGCAGAGAGACCCAGTACTTC. It encodes CASSARTSSRETQYF. Variable domain in full (rest from reference TRBV9 and TRBJ2-5): DSGVTQTPKHLITATGQRVTLRCSPRSGDLSVYWYQQSLDQGLQFLIQYYNGEERAKGNILERFSAQQFPDLHSELNLSSLELGDSALYFCASSARTSSRETQYFGPGTRLLVL.

This clonotype came up a few times. This chain links TRBV7-2 with TRBJ1-4; D unclear. From germline, CDR1 is SGHTA and CDR2 FQGNSA. Trimming stripped 0 bases from V and 0 bases from J, with 14 bases between. The length of the CDR3 is 18 residues. The CDR3 DNA is TGTGCCAGCAGCTTAGCAACACGTCATTACTCAACTAATGAAAAACTGTTTTTT. Translation: CASSLATRHYSTNEKLFF.

This clonotype showed up just a few times. V and J are TRBV10-3 and TRBJ2-1; 7 nucleotides line up with TRBD2. With V trimmed by 6 bases and J by 8 bases, 7 bases remained unmatched. The CDR3 length is 13 residues. Germline loops: CDR1 ENHRY, CDR2 SYGVKD. In DNA form, the CDR3 reads TGTGCCATCAGGCGACTAGCTGGAGATGAGCAGTTCTTC. Protein sequence: CAIRRLAGDEQFF.

CDR3 sequence: CASSVGRWPSSYNEQYF. DNA of the CDR3: TGTGCCAGCAGCGTAGGACGGTGGCCTAGCTCCTACAATGAGCAGTACTTC. V is TRBV9 and J is TRBJ2-1, with TRBD2 as a possible D gene (5 bases). The DNA end is more similar to TRBJ2-7, so the J call may be wrong. Germline CDR1 and CDR2: SGDLS and YYNGEE. The length of the CDR3 is 17 residues.

The J gene is TRBJ1-2, the V gene TRBV2; D uncertain. V was pared by 5 bases and J by 0 bases, with 13 bases between. The germline gives CDR1 SNHLY, CDR2 FYNNEI. The CDR3 consists of 15 residues. For the CDR3, the DNA is TGTGCCAGCAGTCCTGGGTGGAGGGCTAACTATGGCTACACCTTC. Translated, it gives CASSPGWRANYGYTF.

As regards this clonotype: With a much larger clone just one base away, this may be a read error. CDR3 residues: CASSQRDRVNEQYF. The CDR3 nucleotides are TGTGCCAGCAGCCAAAGGGACAGGGTCAATGAGCAGTACTTC. The rearrangement uses TRBV3-1 and TRBJ2-1; 9 bases map to TRBD1. The end of the DNA fits TRBJ2-7 better, so the J call may be wrong. The CDR3 totals 14 residues. Germline CDR1 LGHDT, CDR2 YNNKEL (reference sequence).

This chain joins TRBV7-8 and TRBJ1-5, with TRBD1 as a possible D gene (6 bases). This CDR3 has 17 residues. Germline V CDR1 and CDR2: SGHVS, FQNEAQ. Deletions cut 3 bases from V and 4 bases from J, with 19 bases between. CDR3 in DNA: TGTGCCAGCAGCTTTTACAACAGACAGGTGATGAATCAGCCCCAGCATTTT. This codes for CASSFYNRQVMNQPQHF.

The genes are TRBV4-1 and TRBJ2-2; weak D call: TRBD2 (5 bases). Germline loops: CDR1 MGHRA, CDR2 YSYEKL. The CDR3 runs to 15 residues. Trimming left V 9 bases short and J 4 bases short, with 18 bases between. In nucleotides, the CDR3 is TGCGCCAGACTAGACCACCTGACGATCACCGGGGAGCTGTTTTTT. As protein: CARLDHLTITGELFF.

This clonotype was found a few times. The genes are TRBV4-1 and TRBJ1-3; D might be TRBD1 (6 bases). The germline CDR1 and CDR2 sequences are MGHRA and YSYEKL. The CDR3 is made up of 15 amino acids. The germline V and J ends were trimmed by 5 bases and 0 bases, with 11 bases remaining between them. CDR3 nucleotides: TGCGCCAGCAGCGAAGGACAGCTCTCTGGAAACACCATATATTTT. Translation gives CASSEGQLSGNTIYF.

This clonotype was recorded many times. The CDR3 DNA reads as TGTGCCAGCAGTTACTACGAGACCCAGTACTTC. Translating gives CASSYYETQYF. This chain joins TRBV6-2 or TRBV6-3 and TRBJ2-5, with D unresolved. The V gene's germline CDR1 is MNHEY and CDR2 SVGEGT. The CDR3 extends over 11 amino acids. Trimming shortened V by 1 base and J by 5 bases, and 2 bases separated the two germline ends.

The rearrangement uses TRBV18 and TRBJ2-7; D possibly corresponds to TRBD2 (6 bases). The CDR3 extends over 15 amino acids. Trimming took 3 bases from V and 7 from J, leaving 19 bases between them. CDR1 is KGHSH and CDR2 is LQKENI in the germline V gene. DNA for the CDR3: TGTGCCAGCTCACCTGGGCCCAGCGGGTTTAATGAGCAGTACTTC. This encodes CASSPGPSGFNEQYF.

The V call is TRBV5-1, the J call TRBJ2-4; TRBD1 might be the D (6 bases). The CDR3 runs 15 residues. V lost 2 bases and J 0 bases, leaving 9 bases between the germline ends. The germline gives CDR1 SGHRS, CDR2 YFSETQ. The CDR3 spells CASSFAGVAKNIQYF. The CDR3 DNA sequence: TGCGCCAGCAGCTTTGCAGGGGTAGCCAAAAACATTCAGTACTTC.

The chain employs TRBV20-1 and TRBJ2-7, with 11 bases lining up with TRBD1. The V and J ends lost 5 bases and 5 bases, in that order; junction bases with no gene match: 11. The germline CDR1 and CDR2 sequences are DFQATT and SNEGSKA (reference sequence). CDR3 length: 15 amino acids. CDR3 in DNA: TGCAGTGCTTCCTCTCCGGGACAGGGGGATCACGAGCAGTACTTC. Its protein product is CSASSPGQGDHEQYF.

DNA of the CDR3: TGTGCCAGCAGCTTCCCGGGACACCCGGGTACGAATGAGCAGTACTTC. Protein product: CASSFPGHPGTNEQYF. This chain uses TRBV12-3 or TRBV12-4 with TRBJ2-5; possible D gene TRBD1, 6 bases. This CDR3 has 16 residues. Trimming removed 6 bases from V and 11 bases from J, with 28 bases in between.

CDR3: CASSWTGANEKLFF. In DNA form, the CDR3 reads TGTGCCAGCAGCTGGACAGGGGCTAATGAAAAACTGTTTTTT. The chain employs TRBV4-2 and TRBJ1-4; 9 bases agree with TRBD1. V shed 5 bases and J 3 bases; nucleotides not matched to a gene: 1. Germline CDR1 LGHNA, CDR2 YNFKEQ. The CDR3 loop spans 14 amino acids.

V is TRBV27 and J is TRBJ1-1, with D tentatively TRBD1 (6 bases). The CDR3 contains 15 residues. V was pared by 6 bases and J by 0 bases, with 14 bases between. The germline gives CDR1 MNHEY, CDR2 SMNVEV (reference sequence). CDR3 protein: CASRFRGFMNTEAFF. CDR3 bases: TGTGCCAGCAGGTTCAGGGGTTTTATGAACACTGAAGCTTTCTTT.

This clonotype was observed many times. The V gene is TRBV20-1, the J gene TRBJ2-1; D might be TRBD1 (5 bases). TRBJ2-7 matches the DNA end more closely, so the J call is doubtful. The CDR3 runs to 13 residues. Germline CDR1 is DFQATT and CDR2 is SNEGSKA (reference sequence). The DNA for the CDR3 is TGCAGTGCTAGAGGACAGTCCTACAATGAGCAGTACTTC. This encodes CSARGQSYNEQYF.

This chain connects TRBV28 to TRBJ1-1, with D possibly TRBD1 on 6 matching bases. Germline V CDR1 and CDR2: MDHEN, SYDVKM. CDR3 length: 16 residues. Trimming pared 5 bases from V and 4 bases from J, leaving 20 bases between. In DNA, the CDR3 is TGTGCCAGCAGTCCGAACTGGGGGCATGTGAGCACTGAAGCTTTCTTT. Its protein is CASSPNWGHVSTEAFF.

J is TRBJ2-1 and V is TRBV6-1; D is uncertain. Trimming took off 8 bases at V and 8 bases at J, with 10 bases between the two ends. The germline CDR1 and CDR2 sequences are MNHNS and SASEGT. The CDR3 runs to 11 residues. CDR3 in amino acids: CASQTSHEQFF. As DNA, the CDR3 is TGTGCCAGCCAGACTTCTCATGAGCAGTTCTTC.

CDR3 DNA sequence: TGTGCCAGCAGTGAAGGTCATCGCACTAGCACAGATACGCAGTATTTT. Its protein is CASSEGHRTSTDTQYF. The rearrangement uses TRBV6-1 and TRBJ2-3, with D unresolved. Deletions cut 1 base from V and 0 bases from J, with 11 bases between. The CDR3 is 16 amino acids. The germline CDR1 and CDR2 sequences are MNHNS and SASEGT.

The rearrangement links TRBV20-1 to TRBJ2-5, with TRBD2 identical over 8 bases. Trimming took 0 bases from V and 1 from J; bases not matched to a gene: 13. Germline V gene sequence: CDR1 DFQATT, CDR2 SNEGSKA (reference sequence). This CDR3 is 18 amino acids long. The CDR3 DNA reads TGCAGTGCTAGAGATACTTTCCGCGGGGGGACCATCCAAGAGACCCAGTACTTC. This sequence encodes CSARDTFRGGTIQETQYF.

This chain uses TRBV20-1 with TRBJ2-1, with D possibly being TRBD1 (6 bases). V gave up 0 bases and J gave up 4 bases, with 22 bases separating them. The CDR3 is 18 residues long. CDR1 is DFQATT, CDR2 SNEGSKA, per germline (reference sequence). CDR3 nucleotide sequence: TGCAGTGCTAGAGATAGTGAGCAGGGGCTGTATAGGTACAATGAGCAGTTCTTC. Encoded protein: CSARDSEQGLYRYNEQFF.

This chain uses TRBV18 with TRBJ2-7; the D is unclear. The CDR3 consists of 17 residues. The V gene lost 5 bases and the J gene lost 2 bases, with 22 bases spanning the gap. Germline V lookup: CDR1 KGHSH, CDR2 LQKENI. CDR3 nucleotide sequence: TGTGCCAGCTCAACTACGGCTTTTCCCGATCGGACCTACGAGCAGTACTTC. It codes for CASSTTAFPDRTYEQYF.

This clonotype was counted at least ten times. This chain uses TRBV5-1 with TRBJ2-1; 8 bases match TRBD2. Germline V lookup: CDR1 SGHRS, CDR2 YFSETQ. CDR3 length: 14 residues. V lost 5 bases and J lost 4; bases outside the gene matches: 5. The CDR3 region has the DNA TGCGCCAGCAGTACTAGCGGAGCTTACAATGAGCAGTTCTTC. As protein: CASSTSGAYNEQFF.

The chain has TRBV6-1 and TRBJ2-5; D remains unclear. The DNA end favors TRBJ2-7, so the J call may be wrong. The V gene's germline CDR1 is MNHNS and CDR2 SASEGT. This CDR3 is built from 13 residues. The CDR3 loop is CASSTLSFHEQYF. Here the CDR3 DNA reads TGTGCCAGCAGTACCTTATCTTTCCACGAGCAGTACTTC.

This clonotype was counted a few times. CDR3 in DNA: TGTGCCAGCAGCAGATTTAGTACGGGCACAGATACGCAGTATTTT. This gives the protein CASSRFSTGTDTQYF. The chain joins TRBV7-9 to TRBJ2-3; no clear D. This CDR3 is built from 15 residues. Germline V gene sequence: CDR1 SEHNR, CDR2 FQNEAQ (reference sequence). Trimming took off 5 bases at V and 1 base at J, with 13 bases between the two ends.

Here the CDR3 DNA reads TGTGCCAGCACTTACCGGGACAGAGGGGCCAACGTCCTGACTTTC. Encoded protein: CASTYRDRGANVLTF. The chain combines TRBV6-1 with TRBJ2-6; 7 positions match TRBD1. CDR1 is MNHNS, CDR2 SASEGT, per germline. Trimming removed 7 bases from V and 4 bases from J; junction bases left unmatched: 7. The CDR3 consists of 15 residues.

The chain employs TRBV7-9 and TRBJ1-2; no firm D call. CDR1 and CDR2 (germline): SEHNR, FQNEAQ (reference sequence). V was shortened by 9 bases and J by 6 bases, with 17 bases between the two germline ends. The CDR3 length is 13 residues. In nucleotides, the CDR3 is TGTGCCAGGTATGGTGGGAAAGGAAATGGCTACACCTTC. Translation gives CARYGGKGNGYTF.